This T cell receptor (beta chain) is drawn from a study of long-term antiretroviral therapy in people with HIV. Study-level background: Specimens dating back about a decade before the 2015 immediate-ART recommendation are the oldest included. Study results and limitations: Transplant donor controls retained higher diversity, though diversity increased after ART.

As to this clone: Its antigen remains unknown.

The assay, immunoSEQ v3.0, was run at survey level. The data were produced by immunoSEQ multiplex PCR, yet TCRdb's version contains in-frame clones alone and is incomplete. The table has tens of thousands of clones, about 85% seen once. Per individual, the PBMC samples numbered at least one pre-ART and at least two post-ART. Deletions cut 1 base from V and 7 bases from J, with 16 bases between. Germline V lookup: CDR1 SGHNT, CDR2 YENEEA. The CDR3 runs to 16 residues. This sequence originates from a man aged 40-50 years with HIV. The sample was unsorted PBMCs, taken 3 years after starting antiretroviral therapy. The chain recombines TRBV11-3 with TRBJ1-4; D possibly corresponds to TRBD1 (5 bases). Here the CDR3 DNA reads TGTGCCAGCAGCTTAGTTCTTGGGCAGGGCCCTGAAAAACTGTTTTTT. It yields the protein CASSLVLGQGPEKLFF.